The clone carrying this T cell receptor beta chain was detected ten times or more. The target antigen is unknown. Trimming took off 5 bases at V and 5 bases at J, with 6 bases between the two ends. In germline, CDR1 is MNHEY, CDR2 SVGAGI. The CDR3 has 11 amino acids. This specimen comes from a study of T-cell reconstitution after alpha-beta-depleted transplantation in children. Study-wide results and caveats: Surviving recipient T cells and intrathymic progenitors accounted for some patients' high TCRbeta diversity at day 60. Most T-cell counts and diversity one year after the transplant came from T cells that were newly produced. There were reportedly several hundred expanded graft clones from which alpha-beta T cells came about two months after transplant.

Unique molecular identifiers tagged the TCRbeta library. TCRdb used MiXCR to reprocess the PCR reads, holding one entry per CDR3 protein. The repertoire holds 220,000 or so distinct CDR3 sequences, with approximately 8.9% as singletons. The sample in question was PBMCs, mostly from graft donor cells, obtained 180 days after TCRalphabeta/CD19-depleted stem cell transplant. This sequence originates from a male patient aged 10-17 years who had a stem cell transplant for acute lymphoblastic leukemia, so the T cells may come from the graft donor. The V and J genes are TRBV6-5 and TRBJ1-2; unclear D gene. The CDR3 reads CASSTGYGYTF. In nucleotides, the CDR3 is TGTGCCAGCAGTACCGGGTATGGCTACACCTTC.